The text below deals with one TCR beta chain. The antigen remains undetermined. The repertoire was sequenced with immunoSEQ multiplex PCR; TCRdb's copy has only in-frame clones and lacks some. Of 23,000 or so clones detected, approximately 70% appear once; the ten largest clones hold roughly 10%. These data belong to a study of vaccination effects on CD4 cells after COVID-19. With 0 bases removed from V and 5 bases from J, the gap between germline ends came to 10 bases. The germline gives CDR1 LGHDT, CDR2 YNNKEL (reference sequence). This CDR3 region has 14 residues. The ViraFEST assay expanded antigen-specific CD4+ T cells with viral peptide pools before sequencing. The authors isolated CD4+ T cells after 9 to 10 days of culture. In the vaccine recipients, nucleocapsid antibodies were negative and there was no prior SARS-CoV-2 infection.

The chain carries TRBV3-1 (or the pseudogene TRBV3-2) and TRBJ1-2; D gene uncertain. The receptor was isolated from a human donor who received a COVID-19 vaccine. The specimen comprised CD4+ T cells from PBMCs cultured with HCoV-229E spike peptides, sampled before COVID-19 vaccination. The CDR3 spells CASSQDSVAYGYTF. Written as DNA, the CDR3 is TGTGCCAGCAGCCAAGATTCTGTGGCTTATGGCTACACCTTC.